The sequence of this T cell receptor beta chain was determined in a study of control samples from healthy donors and cancer patients. Germline V gene data show CDR1 as LGHNA and CDR2 as YSLEER. The CDR3 consists of 17 residues. The germline V and J ends were trimmed by 0 bases and 1 base, with 15 bases remaining between them. Sequencing used immunoSEQ multiplex PCR; TCRdb keeps in-frame clones, though not all of them. There are 55,000 to 90,000 clones in the sample; over 75% occur only once, and 25% to 35% lies in the top ten. The sequenced material came from blood. The chain recombines TRBV4-3 with TRBJ2-5; D remains ambiguous. This clonotype originated in a man aged 45-60 years in good health. Written as DNA, the CDR3 is TGCGCCAGCAGCCAAGAACGGACCCTAATGGGCCAAGAGACCCAGTACTTC. Encoded protein: CASSQERTLMGQETQYF.